The present T cell receptor beta chain was sequenced within a study of blood T cell repertoires in COVID-19. For the study at large: COVID-19 samples collected from the United States, Italy and Spain covered acute and convalescent phases. Sample material is recorded as cDNA or gDNA derived from T cells, B-cell-depleted T cells, or PBMCs.

Per the original methods: Reference gene primers were amplified, and this amplification served to estimate nucleated cell counts. Method: immunoSEQ multiplex PCR; TCRdb's copy keeps in-frame clones and lacks some. That table gives V, J and clone size, and the DNA gave D and trimming. The sample has some 200,000 clones; about 80% are singletons. The CDR3 has 17 residues. Germline V CDR1 and CDR2: LNHDA, SQIVND (reference sequence). V was cut by 1 base and J by 4 bases, with 20 bases left in between. The chain links TRBV19 to TRBJ2-7, with D possibly matching TRBD2 (5 bases). The origin of this receptor is a man aged 25 to 45 with active or convalescent COVID-19. The sample consisted of peripheral blood. The CDR3 protein is CASSIVPDFSSRYEQYV. DNA of the CDR3: TGTGCCAGTAGTATAGTACCCGATTTCTCTAGCCGGTACGAGCAGTACGTC.